This TCR beta chain was sequenced during a study of T cells and copy number aberrations in small-cell lung cancer. Findings and caveats of the study: Compared with adjacent lung tissue, tumors had lower T-cell richness and clonality and non-significantly lower density.

All donors were smokers or heavy second-hand smokers. Collected at least 2 cm from the tumor margin, the adjacent lung showed no malignant cells. Using immunoSEQ multiplex PCR, the repertoire was profiled, and TCRdb retains in-frame clones only, with some absent. The sample records 2,000 to 2,500 clones, less than 85% being singletons. On this clone: Its matching antigen is unknown.

The CDR3 extends over 13 amino acids. Losses at the gene ends were 6 bases for V and 9 bases for J; bases not matched to a gene: 7. Germline CDR1 and CDR2: MNHNY and SVGAGI (reference sequence). Material for sequencing was normal tissue next to the tumor. The TCR originated in a woman aged 45-59 years with small cell lung cancer. This chain links TRBV6-6 with TRBJ1-1; TRBD1 matches at 10 bases. CDR3 loop: CASREPGQGKAFF. CDR3 nucleotide sequence: TGTGCCAGCAGAGAGCCGGGACAGGGGAAAGCTTTCTTT.